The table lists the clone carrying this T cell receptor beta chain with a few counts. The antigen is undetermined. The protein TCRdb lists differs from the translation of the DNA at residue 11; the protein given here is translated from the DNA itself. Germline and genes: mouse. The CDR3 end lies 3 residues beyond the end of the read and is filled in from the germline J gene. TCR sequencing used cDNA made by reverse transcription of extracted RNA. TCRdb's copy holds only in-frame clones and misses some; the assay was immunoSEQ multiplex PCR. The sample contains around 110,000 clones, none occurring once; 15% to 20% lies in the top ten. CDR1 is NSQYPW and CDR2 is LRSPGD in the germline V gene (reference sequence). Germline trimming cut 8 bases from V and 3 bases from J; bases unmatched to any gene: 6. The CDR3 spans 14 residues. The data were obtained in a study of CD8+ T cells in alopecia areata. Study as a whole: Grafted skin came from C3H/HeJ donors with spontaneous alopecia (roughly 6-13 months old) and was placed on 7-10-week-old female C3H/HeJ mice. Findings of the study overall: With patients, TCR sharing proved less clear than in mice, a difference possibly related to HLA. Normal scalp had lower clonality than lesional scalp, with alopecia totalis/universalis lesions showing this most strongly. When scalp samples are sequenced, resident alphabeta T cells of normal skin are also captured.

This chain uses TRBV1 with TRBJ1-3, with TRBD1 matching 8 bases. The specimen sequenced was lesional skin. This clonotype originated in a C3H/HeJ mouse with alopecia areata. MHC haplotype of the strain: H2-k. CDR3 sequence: CTCALDRDGNTLYF. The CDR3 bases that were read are TGCACCTGCGCTCTGGACAGGGATGGAAATACG. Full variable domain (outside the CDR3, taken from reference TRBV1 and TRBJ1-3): VTLLEQNPRWRLVPRGQAVNLRCILKNSQYPWMSWYQQDLQKQLQWLFTLRSPGDKEVKSLPGADYLATRVTDTELRLQVANMSQGRTLYCTCALDRDGNTLYFGEGSRLIVV.